A single sample gave rise to the 18 T cell receptor beta chains below, sequenced in a study of regulatory T cells in long-lasting Graves disease (dated by TCRdb to about 2021). The time point label on this specimen signifies: newly diagnosed GD, antithyroid drugs for less than 3 months. RNA was extracted from PBMCs in TRIzol for both TCR sequencing and RNA sequencing. Library prep was done by multiplex PCR. The instrument was an Illumina HiSeq 4000. TCR beta libraries were built with iRepertoire HTBI primers and Arm-PCR amplification of CDR3 regions. TCRdb took the public reads, trimmed them with fastp at Q25, ran MiXCR for clone calling and kept in-frame beta chains. Rows matching on CDR3 protein sequence are summarized as one entry with the most common DNA and genes. This sample has about 530,000 distinct CDR3 sequences in its table, and about 16% of those were observed once. The ten top clones hold approximately 25% of the sample.

This sample also belongs to another study, concerning T cells in Graves' hyperthyroidism and ophthalmopathy.

This material consisted of peripheral blood mononuclear cells (PBMCs), taken at new diagnosis, from a patient treated with antithyroid drugs. All receptors derive from a woman aged 35-65 years with Graves disease. Donor details come from another sample of the same person, matched by shared clones.

This clonotype came up a few times. The V gene is TRBV20-1, the J gene TRBJ2-7, with 9 positions matching TRBD1. Unmatched junction bases numbered 5, after V lost 0 bases and J lost 5 bases. This CDR3 has 14 amino acids. CDR1 is DFQATT, CDR2 SNEGSKA, per germline (reference sequence). The CDR3 here is CSAREQGAFNEQYF. CDR3 DNA: TGCAGTGCTAGAGAACAGGGGGCATTCAACGAGCAGTACTTC.

In its sample, this clonotype was seen many times. This chain links TRBV6-1 with TRBJ2-7, with 11 bases fitting TRBD2. Trimming removed 1 base from V and 2 bases from J; junction bases left unmatched: 1. The V gene's germline CDR1 is MNHNS and CDR2 SASEGT. The CDR3 length is 15 residues. CDR3 region: CASSEVSGGAYEQYF. CDR3 DNA: TGTGCCAGCAGTGAAGTTAGCGGGGGGGCCTACGAGCAGTACTTC.

This clonotype was detected only a few times. V is TRBV19 and J is TRBJ1-2; D unresolved. Germline V gives CDR1 LNHDA, CDR2 SQIVND (reference sequence). This CDR3 region has 14 residues. Trimming removed 3 bases at V and 5 bases at J, with 13 bases between. CDR3 nucleotide sequence: TGTGCCAGTAGTATTATTTCAGATCGGTATGGCTACACCTTC. Protein sequence: CASSIISDRYGYTF.

This clonotype was seen repeatedly, ten times or more. The chain has TRBV10-3 and TRBJ2-3; D assignment may be TRBD1 or TRBD2 (5 bases each). The germline V gene encodes CDR1 ENHRY and CDR2 SYGVKD. V was cut by 10 bases and J by 4 bases, with 12 bases left in between. CDR3 length: 12 amino acids. Written as DNA, the CDR3 is TGTGCCACCTCCGGGGACCCAGATACGCAGTATTTT. It is translated as CATSGDPDTQYF.

The table lists this clonotype with a few counts. The genes are TRBV28 and TRBJ2-7, with D maybe TRBD2 (6 bases). CDR1 is MDHEN, CDR2 SYDVKM, per germline. This CDR3 has 14 residues. V lost 7 bases, J lost 3 bases, and 16 bases lay in between. The CDR3 loop reads CASTVGQGLYEQYF. The CDR3 nucleotides are TGTGCCAGCACTGTGGGGCAGGGACTCTACGAGCAGTACTTC.

This chain links TRBV7-2 with TRBJ2-7, with 8 bases aligning to TRBD2. The CDR3 has 14 amino acids. Germline V gene lookup returns CDR1 SGHTA and CDR2 FQGNSA. The V and J ends lost 5 bases and 2 bases, in that order; junction bases with no gene match: 5. CDR3 sequence: CASSPPGGAYEQYF. For the CDR3, the DNA is TGTGCCAGCAGCCCTCCCGGGGGGGCCTACGAGCAGTACTTC.

The V gene is TRBV6-2 or TRBV6-3, the J gene TRBJ1-1; unclear D gene. The CDR3 is 15 residues long. Germline assignment: CDR1 MNHEY and CDR2 SVGEGT. The V and J ends lost 4 bases and 1 base respectively, with 13 bases between them. The CDR3 is CASSLKESENTEAFF. As DNA, the CDR3 is TGTGCCAGCAGTTTAAAGGAATCAGAGAACACTGAAGCTTTCTTT.

Ten or more counts support this clonotype. The chain links TRBV12-3 or TRBV12-4 to TRBJ2-2, with D hard to call. This CDR3 has 11 residues. V was trimmed by 10 bases and J by 7 bases, leaving 10 bases between them. Here the CDR3 reads CATGFVGELFF. In DNA form, the CDR3 reads TGTGCCACCGGCTTTGTCGGGGAGCTGTTTTTT.

The chain couples TRBV19 to TRBJ2-1; weak D call: TRBD1 (6 bases). The CDR3 loop spans 15 amino acids. Germline loops: CDR1 LNHDA, CDR2 SQIVND (reference sequence). V shed 3 bases and J shed 8 bases, with 17 bases lying between them. The CDR3 is CASSIMGALVDEQFF. The CDR3 nucleotides are TGTGCCAGTAGTATTATGGGGGCGCTCGTCGATGAGCAGTTCTTC.

The sample holds a few counts of this clonotype. The J gene is TRBJ2-2, the V gene TRBV6-1, with 10 nucleotides matching TRBD2. The CDR3 runs 13 residues. V lost 6 bases to trimming and J lost 7 bases; unmatched junction nucleotides: 2. Germline CDR1 reads MNHNS; CDR2 reads SASEGT. The CDR3 DNA sequence: TGTGCCAGCAGGGTAGCGGGGGGCGGGGAGCTGTTTTTT. Residues: CASRVAGGGELFF.

In this sample, this clonotype turned up many times. The chain uses TRBV28 and TRBJ2-3; D not resolved. V lost 2 bases and J lost 6, with 18 bases in between. CDR1 and CDR2 (germline): MDHEN, SYDVKM. CDR3 length: 16 amino acids. CDR3 protein: CASSLAPPRYRDTQYF. CDR3 DNA sequence: TGTGCCAGCAGTTTAGCCCCCCCCAGGTACCGGGATACGCAGTATTTT.

This clonotype was picked up a small number of times. V usage is TRBV29-1 and J usage is TRBJ2-1; D may be TRBD2 (6 bases). Germline CDR1 SQVTM, CDR2 ANQGSEA. V was cut by 4 bases and J by 10 bases, with 20 bases left in between. The CDR3 consists of 14 residues. For the CDR3, the DNA is TGCAGCGTTGGCCTAGCGTTTGCAGGGTCGGAGCAGTTCTTC. Translated: CSVGLAFAGSEQFF.

The table lists this clonotype with many counts. The chain combines TRBV2 with TRBJ2-2; no firm D call. The CDR3 loop spans 14 amino acids. V shed 6 bases and J shed 7 bases, with 15 bases lying between them. Germline V CDR1 and CDR2: SNHLY, FYNNEI. This CDR3 is CASSIDGEIGELFF. CDR3 DNA sequence: TGTGCCAGCAGCATCGATGGTGAGATCGGGGAGCTGTTTTTT.

As concerns this clonotype: This may come from a read error, since a much larger clone is one base off. The V call is TRBV12-3 or TRBV12-4, the J call TRBJ2-7, with D hard to call. V was cut by 5 bases and J by 0 bases, with 11 bases left in between. This CDR3 region has 14 residues. The CDR3 loop is CASSGNDISYEQYF. In nucleotides, the CDR3 is TGTGCCAGCAGTGGAAATGACATCTCCTACGAGCAGTACTTC.

This clonotype was counted a few times. The V call is TRBV28, the J call TRBJ2-7; D is unresolved. The germline gives CDR1 MDHEN, CDR2 SYDVKM. The V end was cut by 7 bases, the J end by 1 base, with 11 bases between. The CDR3 extends over 13 amino acids. The CDR3 DNA reads as TGTGCCAGCACCTACGACCGTTCCTACGAGCAGTACTTC. Encoded protein: CASTYDRSYEQYF.

This clonotype was recorded many times. CDR3 sequence: CASSGGVGLQFF. The CDR3 coding sequence is TGTGCCAGCAGCGGGGGGGTGGGGCTGCAGTTCTTC. V is TRBV12-3 or TRBV12-4 and J is TRBJ2-1; 8 bases line up with TRBD2. The CDR3 extends over 12 amino acids. Trimming removed 6 bases from V and 12 bases from J; junction bases left unmatched: 7.

This clonotype was counted ten times or more. The gene calls are TRBV2 and TRBJ2-2; D uncertain. V lost 2 bases, J lost 4 bases, and 14 bases lay in between. CDR1 and CDR2 from the germline V gene are SNHLY and FYNNEI. The CDR3 totals 16 residues. The CDR3 nucleotides read TGTGCCAGCAGTGAAATCCTTCCGTCGGTCACCGGGGAGCTGTTTTTT. Translating gives CASSEILPSVTGELFF.

This rearrangement joins TRBV7-9 to TRBJ1-1; the match to TRBD1 covers 7 bases. V shed 4 bases and J 5 bases; nucleotides not matched to a gene: 7. Germline V gene sequence: CDR1 SEHNR, CDR2 FQNEAQ (reference sequence). The CDR3 runs to 14 residues. CDR3 sequence: CASSSQGVHTEAFF. CDR3 in DNA: TGTGCCAGCAGCTCCCAGGGGGTTCATACTGAAGCTTTCTTT. Looking up the rest from reference TRBV7-9 and TRBJ1-1 gives the full variable domain: DTGVSQNPRHKITKRGQNVTFRCDPISEHNRLYWYRQTLGQGPEFLTYFQNEAQLEKSRLLSDRFSAERPKGSFSTLEIQRTEQGDSAMYLCASSSQGVHTEAFFGQGTRLTVV.